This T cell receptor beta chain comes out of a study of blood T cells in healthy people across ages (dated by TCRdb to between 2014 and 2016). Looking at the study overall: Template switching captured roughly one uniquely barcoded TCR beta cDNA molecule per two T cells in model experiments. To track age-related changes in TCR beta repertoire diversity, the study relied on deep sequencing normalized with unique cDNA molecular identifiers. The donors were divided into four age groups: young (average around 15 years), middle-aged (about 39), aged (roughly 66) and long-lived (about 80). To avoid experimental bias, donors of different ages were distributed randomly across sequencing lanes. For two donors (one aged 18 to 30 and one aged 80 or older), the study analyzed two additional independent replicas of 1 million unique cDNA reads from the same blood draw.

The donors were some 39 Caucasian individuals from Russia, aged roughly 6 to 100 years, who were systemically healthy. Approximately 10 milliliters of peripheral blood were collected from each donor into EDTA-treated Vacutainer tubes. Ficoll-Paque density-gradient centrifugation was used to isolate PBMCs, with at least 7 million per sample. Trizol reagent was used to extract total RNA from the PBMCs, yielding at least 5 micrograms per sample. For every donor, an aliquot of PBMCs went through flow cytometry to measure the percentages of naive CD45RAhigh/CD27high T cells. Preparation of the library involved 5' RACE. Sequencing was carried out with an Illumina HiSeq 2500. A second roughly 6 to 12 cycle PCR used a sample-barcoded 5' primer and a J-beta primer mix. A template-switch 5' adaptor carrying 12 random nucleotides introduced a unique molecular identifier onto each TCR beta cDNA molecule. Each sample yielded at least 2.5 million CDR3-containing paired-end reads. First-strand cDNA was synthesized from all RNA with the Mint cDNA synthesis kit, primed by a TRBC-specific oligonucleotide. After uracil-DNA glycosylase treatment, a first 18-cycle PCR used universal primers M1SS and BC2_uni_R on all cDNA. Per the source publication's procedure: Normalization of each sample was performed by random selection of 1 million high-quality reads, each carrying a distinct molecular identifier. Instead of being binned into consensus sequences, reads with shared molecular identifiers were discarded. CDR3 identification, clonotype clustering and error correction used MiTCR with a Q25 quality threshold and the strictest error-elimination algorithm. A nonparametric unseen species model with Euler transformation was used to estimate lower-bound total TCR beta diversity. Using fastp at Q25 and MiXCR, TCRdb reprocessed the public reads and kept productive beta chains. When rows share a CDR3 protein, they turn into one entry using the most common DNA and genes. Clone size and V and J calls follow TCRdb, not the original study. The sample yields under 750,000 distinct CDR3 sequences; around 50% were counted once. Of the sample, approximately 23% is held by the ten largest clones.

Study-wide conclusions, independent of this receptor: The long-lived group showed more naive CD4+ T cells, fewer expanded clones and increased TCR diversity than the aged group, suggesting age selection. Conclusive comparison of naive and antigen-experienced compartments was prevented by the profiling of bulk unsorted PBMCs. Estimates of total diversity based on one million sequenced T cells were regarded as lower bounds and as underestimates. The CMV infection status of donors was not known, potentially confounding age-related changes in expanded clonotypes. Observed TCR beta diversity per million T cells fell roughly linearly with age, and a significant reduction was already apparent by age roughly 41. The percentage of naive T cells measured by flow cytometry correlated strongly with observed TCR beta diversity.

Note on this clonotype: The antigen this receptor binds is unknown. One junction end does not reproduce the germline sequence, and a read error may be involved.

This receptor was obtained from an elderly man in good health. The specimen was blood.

The sequenced DNA is TGCAGCGTCGCCGGGACAGGGGGCTGTGAGCAGCTCTTC. Its amino acids are CSVAGTGGCEQLF. The rearrangement joined TRBV29-1 to TRBJ2-1, and TRBD1 matches 12 of the central bases. According to the germline V gene, CDR1 reads SQVTM and CDR2 reads ANQGSEA. Inclusive of the bounding cysteine and phenylalanine, the CDR3 is 13 residues long. Just CDR3 DNA is preserved here, 39 bases in frame from base 1.